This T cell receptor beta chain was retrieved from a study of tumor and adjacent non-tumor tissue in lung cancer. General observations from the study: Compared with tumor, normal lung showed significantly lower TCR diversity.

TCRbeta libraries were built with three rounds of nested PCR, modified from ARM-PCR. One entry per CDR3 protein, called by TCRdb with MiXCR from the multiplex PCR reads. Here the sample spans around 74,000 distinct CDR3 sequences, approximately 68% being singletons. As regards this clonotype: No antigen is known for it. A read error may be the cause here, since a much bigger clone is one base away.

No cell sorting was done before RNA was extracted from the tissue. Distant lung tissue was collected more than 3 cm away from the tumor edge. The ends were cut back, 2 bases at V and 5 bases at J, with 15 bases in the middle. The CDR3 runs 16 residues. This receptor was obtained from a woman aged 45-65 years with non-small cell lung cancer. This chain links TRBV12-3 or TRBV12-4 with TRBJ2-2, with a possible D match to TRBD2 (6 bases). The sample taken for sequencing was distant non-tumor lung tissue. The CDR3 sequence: CASSLLDGTGTGELFF. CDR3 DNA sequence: TGTGCCAGCAGTTTATTGGACGGGACTGGGACCGGGGAGCTGTTTTTT.